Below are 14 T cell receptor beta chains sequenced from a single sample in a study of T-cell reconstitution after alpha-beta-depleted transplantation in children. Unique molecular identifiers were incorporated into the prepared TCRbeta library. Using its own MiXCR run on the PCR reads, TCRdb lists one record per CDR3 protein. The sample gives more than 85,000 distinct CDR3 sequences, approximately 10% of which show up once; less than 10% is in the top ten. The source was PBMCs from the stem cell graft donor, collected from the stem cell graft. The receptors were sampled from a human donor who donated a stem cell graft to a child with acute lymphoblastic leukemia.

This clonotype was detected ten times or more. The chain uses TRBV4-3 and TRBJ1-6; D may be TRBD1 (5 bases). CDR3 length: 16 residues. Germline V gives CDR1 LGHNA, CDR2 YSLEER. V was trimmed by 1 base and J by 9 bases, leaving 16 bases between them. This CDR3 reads CASSQVIGAQGSPLHF. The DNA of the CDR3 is TGCGCCAGCAGCCAAGTGATAGGGGCTCAGGGTTCACCCCTCCACTTT.

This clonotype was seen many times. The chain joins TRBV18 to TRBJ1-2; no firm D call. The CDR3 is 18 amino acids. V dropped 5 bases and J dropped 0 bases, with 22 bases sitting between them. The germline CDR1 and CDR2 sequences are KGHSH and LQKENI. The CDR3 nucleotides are TGTGCCAGCTCAACAGCAACCGGGCACGGCTTATCTAACTATGGCTACACCTTC. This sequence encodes CASSTATGHGLSNYGYTF. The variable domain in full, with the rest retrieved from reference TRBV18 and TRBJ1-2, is NAGVMQNPRHLVRRRGQEARLRCSPMKGHSHVYWYRQLPEEGLKFMVYLQKENIIDESGMPKERFSAEFPKEGPSILRIQQVVRGDSAAYFCASSTATGHGLSNYGYTFGSGTRLTVV.

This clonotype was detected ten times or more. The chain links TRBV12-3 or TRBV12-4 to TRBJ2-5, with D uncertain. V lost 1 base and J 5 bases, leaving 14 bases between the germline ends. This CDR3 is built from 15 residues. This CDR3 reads CASSLGAGPSETQYF. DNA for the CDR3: TGTGCCAGCAGTTTAGGGGCAGGACCCAGCGAGACCCAGTACTTC.

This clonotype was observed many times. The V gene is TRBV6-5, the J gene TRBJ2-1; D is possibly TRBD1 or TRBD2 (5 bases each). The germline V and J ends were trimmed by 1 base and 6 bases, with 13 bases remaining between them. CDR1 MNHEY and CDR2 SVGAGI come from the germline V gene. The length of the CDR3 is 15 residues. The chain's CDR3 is CASSYYGGTANEQFF. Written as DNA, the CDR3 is TGTGCCAGCAGTTACTATGGGGGAACGGCCAATGAGCAGTTCTTC.

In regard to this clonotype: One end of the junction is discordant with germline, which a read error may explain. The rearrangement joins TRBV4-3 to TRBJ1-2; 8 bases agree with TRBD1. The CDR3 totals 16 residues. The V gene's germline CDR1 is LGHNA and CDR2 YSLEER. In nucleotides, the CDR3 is TGCGCCAGCAACCAAGGGGGGACAGGAAATACGTATGGCTACACCTTC. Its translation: CASNQGGTGNTYGYTF.

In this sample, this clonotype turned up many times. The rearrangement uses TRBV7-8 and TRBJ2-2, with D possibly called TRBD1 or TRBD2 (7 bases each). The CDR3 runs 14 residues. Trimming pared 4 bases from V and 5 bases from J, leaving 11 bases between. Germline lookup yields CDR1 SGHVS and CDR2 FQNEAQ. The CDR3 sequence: CASSYQGGTGELFF. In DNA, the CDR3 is TGTGCCAGCAGCTATCAGGGGGGGACCGGGGAGCTGTTTTTT.

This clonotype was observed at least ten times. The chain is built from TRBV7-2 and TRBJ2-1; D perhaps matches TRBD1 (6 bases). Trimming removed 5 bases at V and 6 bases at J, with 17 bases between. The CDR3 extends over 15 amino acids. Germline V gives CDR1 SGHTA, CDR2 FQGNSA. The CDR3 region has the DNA TGTGCCAGCAGCCCCCCCCCGGACAGACTCAATGAGCAGTTCTTC. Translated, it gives CASSPPPDRLNEQFF.

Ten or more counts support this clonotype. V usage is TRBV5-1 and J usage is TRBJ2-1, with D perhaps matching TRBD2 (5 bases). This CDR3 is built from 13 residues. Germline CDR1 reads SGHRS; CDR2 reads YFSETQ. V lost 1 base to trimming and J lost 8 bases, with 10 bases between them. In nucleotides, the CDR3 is TGCGCCAGCAGCTTGTTGGCTAGCTATGAGCAGTTCTTC. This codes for CASSLLASYEQFF. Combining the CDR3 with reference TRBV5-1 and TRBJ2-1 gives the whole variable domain KAGVTQTPRYLIKTRGQQVTLSCSPISGHRSVSWYQQTPGQGLQFLFEYFSETQRNKGNFPGRFSGRQFSNSRSEMNVSTLELGDSALYLCASSLLASYEQFFGPGTRLTVL.

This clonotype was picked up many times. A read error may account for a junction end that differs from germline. CDR3 region: CSARGSFEQYF. DNA for the CDR3: TGCAGTGCTAGAGGGTCCTTCGAGCAGTACTTC. The chain employs TRBV20-1 and TRBJ2-7, with D uncertain. Germline assignment: CDR1 DFQATT and CDR2 SNEGSKA (reference sequence). The CDR3 extends over 11 amino acids.

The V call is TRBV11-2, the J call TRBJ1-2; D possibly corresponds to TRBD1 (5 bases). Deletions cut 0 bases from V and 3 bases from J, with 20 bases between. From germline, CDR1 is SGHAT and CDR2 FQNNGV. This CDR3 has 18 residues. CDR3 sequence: CASSLDWATDGPYYGYTF. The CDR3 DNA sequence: TGTGCCAGCAGCTTAGATTGGGCGACAGATGGACCCTACTATGGCTACACCTTC.

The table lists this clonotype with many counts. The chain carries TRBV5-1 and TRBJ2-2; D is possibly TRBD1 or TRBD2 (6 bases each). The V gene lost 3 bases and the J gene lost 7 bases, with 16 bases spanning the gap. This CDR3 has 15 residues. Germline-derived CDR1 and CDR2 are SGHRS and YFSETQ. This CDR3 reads CASSWGARQDGELFF. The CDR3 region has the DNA TGCGCCAGCAGCTGGGGGGCAAGGCAGGACGGGGAGCTGTTTTTT.

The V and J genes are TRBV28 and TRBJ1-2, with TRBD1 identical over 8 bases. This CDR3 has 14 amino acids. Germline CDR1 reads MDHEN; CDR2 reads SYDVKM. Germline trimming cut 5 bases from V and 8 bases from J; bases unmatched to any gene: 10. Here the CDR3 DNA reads TGTGCCAGCAGTAGACCGGACAGGGTGGGAGGCTACACCTTC. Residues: CASSRPDRVGGYTF.

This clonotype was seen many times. The CDR3 DNA sequence: TGTGCCAGCAGTATACAGGACAGGCCCACAGATACGCAGTATTTT. Its protein product is CASSIQDRPTDTQYF. V usage is TRBV6-5 and J usage is TRBJ2-3, with 7 positions matching TRBD1. The CDR3 has 15 residues. CDR1 and CDR2 (germline): MNHEY, SVGAGI. With V trimmed by 5 bases and J by 2 bases, 7 bases remained unmatched.

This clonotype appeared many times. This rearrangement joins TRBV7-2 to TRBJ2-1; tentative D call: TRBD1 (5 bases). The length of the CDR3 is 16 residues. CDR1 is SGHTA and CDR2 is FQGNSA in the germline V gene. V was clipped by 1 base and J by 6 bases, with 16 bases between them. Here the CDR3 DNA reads TGTGCCAGCAGCTTAGAGTCTACAGGTCGGCCCAATGAGCAGTTCTTC. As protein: CASSLESTGRPNEQFF.